The clone carrying this T cell receptor beta chain was recorded many times. Its matching antigen is unknown. In germline, CDR1 is SGHDN, CDR2 FVKESK. J gave up 8 bases and V 3 bases, and 11 bases lay outside the gene matches. The CDR3 is 16 residues long. RNA extraction was followed by reverse transcription into cDNA, which acted as the sequencing template. TCRdb's copy holds only in-frame clones and misses some; the assay was immunoSEQ multiplex PCR. The table shows about 210,000 clones, with 43% occurring only once. The data were taken from a study of CD8+ T cells in alopecia areata. General observations from the study: It was less clear whether patients shared TCRs than it was in mice, possibly because of HLA.

Treatment reported: oral pan-JAK inhibitor, 5-10 mg twice daily. This specimen consisted of CD4+ T cells sorted from blood, obtained around week 37, from a patient treated with tofacitinib. This clonotype originated in a human donor with alopecia areata. The chain is built from TRBV14 and TRBJ2-1, with TRBD2 identical over 9 bases. CDR3 amino acids: CASSHLSGRLIDEQFF. The CDR3 DNA reads TGTGCCAGCAGCCACCTTAGCGGGAGATTGATAGATGAGCAGTTCTTC.